This entry lists 27 T cell receptor beta chains sequenced from one sample in a study of STAT5B mutations in CD4+ large granular lymphocyte leukemia. Profiled with immunoSEQ multiplex PCR; TCRdb holds only in-frame clones, not every one. Seen here are 22,000 or so clones, roughly 82% observed once, and the top ten hold roughly 9%. Sequences were obtained from CD4+ T cells from blood buffy coats. The receptors stem from a human donor in good health.

V usage is TRBV18 and J usage is TRBJ2-5; the D gene is possibly TRBD1 (6 bases). Germline CDR1 is KGHSH and CDR2 is LQKENI. The CDR3 is made up of 13 amino acids. V was pared by 3 bases and J by 2 bases, with 7 bases between. CDR3 DNA sequence: TGTGCCAGCTCACCCGGACAGCAAGAGACCCAGTACTTC. Translation gives CASSPGQQETQYF.

This clone has only a few counts. The chain employs TRBV6-6 and TRBJ1-1; D is uncertain. CDR3 length: 12 amino acids. The germline V gene has CDR1 MNHNY and CDR2 SVGAGI (reference sequence). The V end was cut by 3 bases, the J end by 6 bases, with 8 bases between. For the CDR3, the DNA is TGTGCCAGCAGTTATCAGGTCGCTGAAGCTTTCTTT. Encoded protein: CASSYQVAEAFF.

The chain links TRBV5-5 to TRBJ1-5, with 7 nucleotides matching TRBD1. The junction had 5 bases not matched to a gene; V was cut back by 4 bases and J by 4 bases. The CDR3 totals 14 residues. Germline assignment: CDR1 SGHKS and CDR2 YYEKEE (reference sequence). The CDR3: CASSNQGGNQPQHF. CDR3 in DNA: TGTGCCAGCAGCAATCAGGGGGGAAATCAGCCCCAGCATTTT.

The chain uses TRBV6-1 and TRBJ2-3; 8 bases map to TRBD2. The CDR3 extends over 14 amino acids. The ends lost 6 bases at V and 6 bases at J; junction bases unmatched: 8. Per the germline V gene, CDR1 is MNHNS and CDR2 is SASEGT. CDR3: CASSRGGLVDTQYF. In DNA, the CDR3 is TGTGCCAGCAGCCGGGGGGGCCTAGTTGATACGCAGTATTTT.

The J gene is TRBJ1-3, the V gene TRBV6-6; 12 bases line up with TRBD1. The CDR3 has 16 residues. Per the germline V gene, CDR1 is MNHNY and CDR2 is SVGAGI (reference sequence). Trimming removed 5 bases from V and 4 bases from J; junction bases left unmatched: 6. CDR3 in amino acids: CASSGGTGGFGNTIYF. The CDR3, as DNA: TGTGCCAGCAGTGGGGGGACAGGGGGCTTCGGAAACACCATATATTTT.

The V gene is TRBV2, the J gene TRBJ1-4, with 9 bases aligning to TRBD1. The CDR3 extends over 13 amino acids. Unmatched junction bases numbered 8, after V lost 10 bases and J lost 8 bases. Germline V lookup: CDR1 SNHLY, CDR2 FYNNEI. The CDR3 nucleotides are TGTGCCACCGACAGGGGGGTAGGAGAAAAACTGTTTTTT. Translated: CATDRGVGEKLFF. Full variable domain (missing parts from reference TRBV2 and TRBJ1-4): EPEVTQTPSHQVTQMGQEVILRCVPISNHLYFYWYRQILGQKVEFLVSFYNNEISEKSEIFDDQFSVERPDGSNFTLKIRSTKLEDSAMYFCATDRGVGEKLFFGSGTQLSVL.

The V and J genes are TRBV18 and TRBJ2-2; 8 bases are shared with TRBD2. V shed 3 bases, J shed 5 bases, and the junction held 5 bases outside the gene matches. Germline V gene sequence: CDR1 KGHSH, CDR2 LQKENI. The CDR3 loop spans 15 amino acids. CDR3 loop: CASSPYGRDTGELFF. The CDR3 DNA reads as TGTGCCAGCTCACCCTACGGGAGGGATACCGGGGAGCTGTTTTTT. Complete variable domain (other parts from reference TRBV18 and TRBJ2-2): NAGVMQNPRHLVRRRGQEARLRCSPMKGHSHVYWYRQLPEEGLKFMVYLQKENIIDESGMPKERFSAEFPKEGPSILRIQQVVRGDSAAYFCASSPYGRDTGELFFGEGSRLTVL.

The rearrangement uses TRBV27 and TRBJ2-1, with no clear D. The length of the CDR3 is 11 residues. V was trimmed by 6 bases and J by 7 bases, leaving 7 bases between them. Germline V gene lookup returns CDR1 MNHEY and CDR2 SMNVEV (reference sequence). The CDR3 is CASRNRNEQFF. As DNA, the CDR3 is TGTGCCAGCAGAAACCGGAATGAGCAGTTCTTC.

This clone was observed a handful of times. The gene calls are TRBV28 and TRBJ2-7, with TRBD1 identical over 8 bases. V shed 6 bases and J 0 bases; nucleotides not matched to a gene: 7. This CDR3 has 15 amino acids. Germline loops: CDR1 MDHEN, CDR2 SYDVKM. The DNA for the CDR3 is TGTGCCAGCAGCCCCACAGGGGGAGGCTCCTACGAGCAGTACTTC. Translated, it gives CASSPTGGGSYEQYF.

The V and J genes are TRBV6-6 and TRBJ2-1, with 8 bases fitting TRBD1. Germline-derived CDR1 and CDR2 are MNHNY and SVGAGI (reference sequence). This CDR3 comprises 14 residues. The trim removed 4 bases at V and 5 bases at J, leaving 4 bases unmatched. CDR3 protein: CASSWGDRNNEQFF. For the CDR3, the DNA is TGTGCCAGCAGTTGGGGGGACAGGAACAATGAGCAGTTCTTC.

The CDR3 nucleotides read TGTGCCAGCAGTACCAGCTCGAACACCGGGGAGCTGTTTTTT. Translation gives CASSTSSNTGELFF. This chain uses TRBV9 with TRBJ2-2; no definite D call. The V gene's germline CDR1 is SGDLS and CDR2 YYNGEE. The CDR3 is 14 amino acids. V lost 5 bases to trimming and J lost 0 bases, with 8 bases between them.

The rearrangement links TRBV21-1 to TRBJ2-3; the table's D call of TRBD2 was not tested on the DNA. TRBV21-1 is given as a pseudogene. The CDR3 runs to 16 residues. CDR3 residues: CASSKVEGGSTDTQYF. The CDR3 coding sequence is TGTGCCAGCAGCAAAGTTGAGGGCGGTAGCACAGATACGCAGTATTTT.

The chain combines TRBV28 with TRBJ1-2; 8 nucleotides match TRBD1. Germline V gene sequence: CDR1 MDHEN, CDR2 SYDVKM. This CDR3 is built from 14 residues. The junction had 10 bases not matched to a gene; V was cut back by 9 bases and J by 4 bases. The DNA of the CDR3 is TGTGCCAGTAGGACAGGGCCCTTGATCTATGGCTACACCTTC. Amino acid sequence: CASRTGPLIYGYTF.

This chain uses TRBV6-5 with TRBJ1-6, with no clear D. Looked up from germline, CDR1 is MNHEY and CDR2 is SVGAGI. CDR3 size: 14 residues. With 4 bases removed from V and 4 bases from J, the gap between germline ends came to 8 bases. The CDR3 sequence is CASSLLGYNSPLHF. The CDR3 nucleotides read TGTGCCAGCAGTTTGCTGGGGTATAATTCACCCCTCCACTTT.

The J gene is TRBJ1-4, the V gene TRBV5-4; 10 nucleotides line up with TRBD1. Trimming removed 1 base from V and 11 bases from J; junction bases left unmatched: 8. This CDR3 comprises 15 residues. Germline CDR1 is SGHNT and CDR2 is YYREEE (reference sequence). The CDR3 DNA sequence: TGTGCCAGCAGCTTGCCGGGACAGGGGAAGGAGAAACTGTTTTTT. Encoded protein: CASSLPGQGKEKLFF.

V and J are TRBV7-2 and TRBJ2-2; 9 nucleotides line up with TRBD1. The CDR3 spans 16 residues. J was trimmed by 1 base and V by 5 bases; bases with no gene match: 5. Per germline, CDR1 SGHTA and CDR2 FQGNSA. CDR3 amino acids: CASSTQGALNTGELFF. For the CDR3, the DNA is TGTGCCAGCAGCACACAGGGGGCCTTGAACACCGGGGAGCTGTTTTTT.

The chain couples TRBV7-6 to TRBJ2-1, with 7 bases fitting TRBD2. Germline values: CDR1 SGHVS, CDR2 FNYEAQ. The CDR3 is 14 residues long. The J segment lost 9 bases and the V segment lost 5 bases, leaving 10 bases of the junction unmatched. CDR3 amino acids: CASSLGLDLGEQFF. CDR3 in DNA: TGTGCCAGCAGCCTAGGACTAGATCTGGGTGAGCAGTTCTTC.

This clone was observed a single time. J is TRBJ1-3 and V is TRBV5-4, with 7 bases aligning to TRBD1. Germline assignment: CDR1 SGHNT and CDR2 YYREEE (reference sequence). The CDR3 has 15 amino acids. The V and J ends lost 4 bases and 0 bases, in that order; junction bases with no gene match: 4. The CDR3 spells CASSRDSASGNTIYF. The CDR3, as DNA: TGTGCCAGCAGCCGGGACAGCGCCTCTGGAAACACCATATATTTT.

The chain couples TRBV7-2 to TRBJ2-3; 12 nucleotides line up with TRBD1. The V gene's germline CDR1 is SGHTA and CDR2 FQGNSA. After removal of 3 bases from V and 0 bases from J, the junction contained 7 bases not matched to a gene. The CDR3 contains 18 residues. The CDR3, as DNA: TGTGCCAGCAGCTTCGCCGGGACAGGGGGCTCTAGCACAGATACGCAGTATTTT. It translates to CASSFAGTGGSSTDTQYF. Combining the CDR3 with reference TRBV7-2 and TRBJ2-3 gives the whole variable domain GAGVSQSPSNKVTEKGKDVELRCDPISGHTALYWYRQSLGQGLEFLIYFQGNSAPDKSGLPSDRFSAERTGGSVSTLTIQRTQQEDSAVYLCASSFAGTGGSSTDTQYFGPGTRLTVL.

The chain has TRBV28 and TRBJ2-3; 15 nucleotides line up with TRBD2. V lost 5 bases and J lost 4; bases outside the gene matches: 10. Germline loops: CDR1 MDHEN, CDR2 SYDVKM. CDR3 length: 18 residues. The CDR3, as DNA: TGTGCCAGCAGTCCATCGGGACTAGCGGGAGGCGGGGCAGATACGCAGTATTTT. It translates to CASSPSGLAGGGADTQYF. Filled out from reference TRBV28 and TRBJ2-3, the complete variable domain reads DVKVTQSSRYLVKRTGEKVFLECVQDMDHENMFWYRQDPGLGLRLIYFSYDVKMKEKGDIPEGYSVSREKKERFSLILESASTNQTSMYLCASSPSGLAGGGADTQYFGPGTRLTVL.

This clone was seen once. The genes are TRBV6-1 and TRBJ2-2, with 9 bases lining up with TRBD1. The germline gives CDR1 MNHNS, CDR2 SASEGT. The length of the CDR3 is 16 residues. The trim removed 1 base at V and 3 bases at J, leaving 3 bases unmatched. CDR3 DNA: TGTGCCAGCAGTGAAGGGACAGGGGCTCACACCGGGGAGCTGTTTTTT. It is translated as CASSEGTGAHTGELFF.

The gene calls are TRBV11-2 and TRBJ2-2; no firm D call. CDR3 length: 15 amino acids. V lost 1 base, J lost 6 bases, and 12 bases lay in between. Germline loops: CDR1 SGHAT, CDR2 FQNNGV. CDR3 nucleotide sequence: TGTGCCAGCAGCTTAGTCATATCGGCGTCCGGGGAGCTGTTTTTT. This codes for CASSLVISASGELFF.

The chain recombines TRBV4-2 with TRBJ1-2; TRBD1 aligns across 7 bases. CDR1 and CDR2 (germline): LGHNA, YNFKEQ. Trimming took 2 bases from V and 2 from J; bases not matched to a gene: 5. The CDR3 has 15 amino acids. The CDR3 here is CASSQTSTGNYGYTF. The CDR3, as DNA: TGTGCCAGCAGCCAAACGTCGACAGGGAACTATGGCTACACCTTC.

The chain employs TRBV7-9 and TRBJ2-1; 8 nucleotides agree with TRBD1. The J segment lost 7 bases and the V segment lost 1 base, leaving 6 bases of the junction unmatched. The CDR3 is 15 residues long. CDR1 is SEHNR and CDR2 is FQNEAQ in the germline V gene (reference sequence). The CDR3 sequence: CASSLVFRDRNEQFF. The CDR3 bases are TGTGCCAGCAGCTTAGTATTCCGGGACAGGAATGAGCAGTTCTTC.

The chain links TRBV18 to TRBJ2-3, with a tentative D call TRBD1 (5 bases). This CDR3 region has 13 residues. CDR1 KGHSH and CDR2 LQKENI come from the germline V gene. V lost 6 bases, J lost 4 bases, and 11 bases lay in between. The CDR3 DNA reads TGTGCCAGCTCTTCTGGGGCCGCAGATACGCAGTATTTT. It translates to CASSSGAADTQYF. The full variable domain, completed using reference TRBV18 and TRBJ2-3, is NAGVMQNPRHLVRRRGQEARLRCSPMKGHSHVYWYRQLPEEGLKFMVYLQKENIIDESGMPKERFSAEFPKEGPSILRIQQVVRGDSAAYFCASSSGAADTQYFGPGTRLTVL.

This clone occurred a few times. The genes are TRBV7-9 and TRBJ1-1; 7 positions agree with TRBD1. Unmatched junction bases numbered 16, after V lost 5 bases and J lost 7 bases. The CDR3 runs 16 residues. Germline CDR1 and CDR2: SEHNR and FQNEAQ (reference sequence). CDR3: CASSANPGQSLDEAFF. The CDR3 nucleotides are TGTGCCAGCAGCGCCAATCCGGGACAGTCGCTGGATGAAGCTTTCTTT.

The rearrangement joins TRBV2 to TRBJ1-1, with D possibly matching TRBD1 (5 bases). The CDR3 has 14 amino acids. Trimming removed 6 bases at V and 1 base at J, with 12 bases between. The germline CDR1 and CDR2 sequences are SNHLY and FYNNEI. This chain's CDR3 is CASRDIDRNTEAFF. CDR3 DNA sequence: TGTGCCAGCAGGGATATAGACAGGAACACTGAAGCTTTCTTT. Full variable domain (rest looked up from reference TRBV2 and TRBJ1-1): EPEVTQTPSHQVTQMGQEVILRCVPISNHLYFYWYRQILGQKVEFLVSFYNNEISEKSEIFDDQFSVERPDGSNFTLKIRSTKLEDSAMYFCASRDIDRNTEAFFGQGTRLTVV.